One sample yielded the 6 T cell receptor beta chains listed below, sequenced in a study of cytomegalovirus exposure and HLA in healthy donors. PCR amplification relied on 60 Vbeta primers (plus 13 Jbeta primers). Here immunoSEQ multiplex PCR was the method, and the copy in TCRdb shows in-frame clones only, minus some. Altogether about 200,000 clones are present, 80% to 90% being singletons, with the ten largest covering 1% to 1.5%. The sample taken for sequencing was PBMCs. The receptors originated from a man between 25 and 39 years old in good health and CMV-seronegative.

The chain employs TRBV5-1 and TRBJ2-1; D might be TRBD2 (6 bases). Looked up from germline, CDR1 is SGHRS and CDR2 is YFSETQ. The CDR3 spans 13 residues. V dropped 0 bases and J dropped 9 bases, with 10 bases sitting between them. CDR3 nucleotides: TGCGCCAGCAGCTTGGGACTAGACAGTGAGCAGTTCTTC. Translated: CASSLGLDSEQFF. Drawing the rest from reference TRBV5-1 and TRBJ2-1, the complete variable domain is KAGVTQTPRYLIKTRGQQVTLSCSPISGHRSVSWYQQTPGQGLQFLFEYFSETQRNKGNFPGRFSGRQFSNSRSEMNVSTLELGDSALYLCASSLGLDSEQFFGPGTRLTVL.

The gene calls are TRBV5-1 and TRBJ2-1, with D perhaps matching TRBD1 (5 bases). Germline V CDR1 and CDR2: SGHRS, YFSETQ. The V end was cut by 3 bases, the J end by 2 bases, with 18 bases between. The CDR3 runs 17 residues. For the CDR3, the DNA is TGCGCCAGCAGCTGGCGCAGGGTCGGTTTTACCTACAATGAGCAGTTCTTC. As protein: CASSWRRVGFTYNEQFF. Variable domain in full (rest from reference TRBV5-1 and TRBJ2-1): KAGVTQTPRYLIKTRGQQVTLSCSPISGHRSVSWYQQTPGQGLQFLFEYFSETQRNKGNFPGRFSGRQFSNSRSEMNVSTLELGDSALYLCASSWRRVGFTYNEQFFGPGTRLTVL.

The CDR3: CASSIAGGADTQYF. CDR3 nucleotides: TGTGCCAGCAGTATAGCGGGAGGAGCAGATACGCAGTATTTT. The chain links TRBV6-5 to TRBJ2-3; 10 nucleotides agree with TRBD2. The CDR3 is 14 residues long. Per germline, CDR1 MNHEY and CDR2 SVGAGI. V lost 5 bases to trimming and J lost 4 bases; unmatched junction nucleotides: 3.

The V and J genes are TRBV5-5 and TRBJ1-1; D uncertain. V was clipped by 4 bases and J by 4 bases, with 14 bases between them. The CDR3 has 14 residues. The germline gives CDR1 SGHKS, CDR2 YYEKEE (reference sequence). The CDR3: CASSHDSGSTEAFF. For the CDR3, the DNA is TGTGCCAGCAGCCATGATTCGGGATCCACTGAAGCTTTCTTT. Variable domain in full (rest from reference TRBV5-5 and TRBJ1-1): DAGVTQSPTHLIKTRGQQVTLRCSPISGHKSVSWYQQVLGQGPQFIFQYYEKEERGRGNFPDRFSARQFPNYSSELNVNALLLGDSALYLCASSHDSGSTEAFFGQGTRLTVV.

The table lists this clone with a few counts. CDR3 protein: CASSLDRGSGNQPQHF. In DNA, the CDR3 is TGTGCCAGCAGCCTTGACCGGGGGTCGGGCAATCAGCCCCAGCATTTT. V is TRBV27 and J is TRBJ1-5; possibly TRBD1 for D (5 bases). V was trimmed by 6 bases and J by 2 bases, leaving 17 bases between them. Germline V gene data show CDR1 as MNHEY and CDR2 as SMNVEV (reference sequence). The CDR3 has 16 residues.

V gene TRBV6-1 combines with J gene TRBJ2-7, with a possible D match to TRBD1 (5 bases). The V and J ends lost 0 bases and 6 bases respectively, with 9 bases between them. Germline V gene sequence: CDR1 MNHNS, CDR2 SASEGT. The CDR3 consists of 13 residues. The CDR3 loop is CASSEARVGEQYF. The CDR3 bases are TGTGCCAGCAGTGAAGCCAGGGTGGGCGAGCAGTACTTC.